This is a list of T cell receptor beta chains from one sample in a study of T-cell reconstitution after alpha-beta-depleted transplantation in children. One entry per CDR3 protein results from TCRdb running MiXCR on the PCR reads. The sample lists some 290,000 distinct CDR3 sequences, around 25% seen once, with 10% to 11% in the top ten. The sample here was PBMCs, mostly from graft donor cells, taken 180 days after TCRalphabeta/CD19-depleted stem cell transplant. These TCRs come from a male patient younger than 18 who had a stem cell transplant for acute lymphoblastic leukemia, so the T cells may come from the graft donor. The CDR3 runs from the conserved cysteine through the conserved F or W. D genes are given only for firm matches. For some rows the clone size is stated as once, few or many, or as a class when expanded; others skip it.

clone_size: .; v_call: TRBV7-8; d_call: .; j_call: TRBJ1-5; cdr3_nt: TGTGCCAGCAGCTTAGTGACAGCTAGCAATCAGCCCCAGCATTTT; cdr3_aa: CASSLVTASNQPQHF
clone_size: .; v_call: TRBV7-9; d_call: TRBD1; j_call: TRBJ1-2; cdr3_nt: TGTGCCAGCAGCTTCTGGGACAGGGGGATATATGGCTACACCTTC; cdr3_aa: CASSFWDRGIYGYTF
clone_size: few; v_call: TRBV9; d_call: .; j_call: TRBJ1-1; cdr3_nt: TGTGCCAGCAGGGGGGTCATGAACACTGAAGCTTTCTTT; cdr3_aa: CASRGVMNTEAFF
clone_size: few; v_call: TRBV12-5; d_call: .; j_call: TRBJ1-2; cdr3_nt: TGTGCTAGTGGCCCCTGGACGGCACCTCTTACTAACTATGGCTACACCTTC; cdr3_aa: CASGPWTAPLTNYGYTF
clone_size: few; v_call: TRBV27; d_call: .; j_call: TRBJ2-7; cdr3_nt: TGTGCCAGCAGGTTAGGGAGGTCCTACGAGCAGTACTTC; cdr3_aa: CASRLGRSYEQYF
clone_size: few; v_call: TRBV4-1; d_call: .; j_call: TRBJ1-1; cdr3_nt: TGCGCCAGCAGCCTAAGGGAGGGGGGTACTGAAGCTTTCTTT; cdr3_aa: CASSLREGGTEAFF
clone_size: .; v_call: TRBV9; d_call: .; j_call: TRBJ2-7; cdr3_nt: TGTGCCAGCAGCATCGGAGGGGCCTACGAGCAGTACTTC; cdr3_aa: CASSIGGAYEQYF
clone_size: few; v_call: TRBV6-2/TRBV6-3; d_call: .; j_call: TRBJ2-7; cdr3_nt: TGTGCCAGCAGGTGGGGGGCTGGCGGGAGAAACTACGAGCAGTACTTC; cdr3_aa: CASRWGAGGRNYEQYF
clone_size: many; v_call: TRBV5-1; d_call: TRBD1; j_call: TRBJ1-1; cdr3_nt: TGCGCCAGCAGCTGGTCAGGGGGGAACACTGAAGCTTTCTTT; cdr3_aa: CASSWSGGNTEAFF
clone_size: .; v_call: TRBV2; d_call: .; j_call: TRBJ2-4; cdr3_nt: TGTGCCAGCAGTATCAGCGGACTGGCCAAAAACATTCAGTACTTC; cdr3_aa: CASSISGLAKNIQYF
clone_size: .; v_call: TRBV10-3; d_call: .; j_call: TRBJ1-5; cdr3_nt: TGTGCCACCGCCTTAGGCAATCAGCCCCAGCATTTT; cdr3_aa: CATALGNQPQHF
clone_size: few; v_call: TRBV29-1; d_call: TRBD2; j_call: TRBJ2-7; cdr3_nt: TGCAGCGTTACGGCTAGCGGGAGTCTTTACGAGCAGTACTTC; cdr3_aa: CSVTASGSLYEQYF
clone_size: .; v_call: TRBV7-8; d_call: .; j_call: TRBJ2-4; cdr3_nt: TGTGCCAGCAGCTTAGTTCCAGGGCCAAGAAACATTCAGTACTTC; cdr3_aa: CASSLVPGPRNIQYF
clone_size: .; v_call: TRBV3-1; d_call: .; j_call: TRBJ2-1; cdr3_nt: TGTGCCAGCAGGCCCGTAGGCCATAATCTGGGGAATGAGCAGTTCTTC; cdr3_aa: CASRPVGHNLGNEQFF
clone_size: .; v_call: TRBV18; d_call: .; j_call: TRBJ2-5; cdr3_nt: TGTGCCAGCTCACCACAAAAGGGGCGAGAGACCCAGTACTTC; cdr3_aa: CASSPQKGRETQYF
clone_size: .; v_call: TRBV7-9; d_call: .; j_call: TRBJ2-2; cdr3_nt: TGTGCCAGCAGCTTAAGGAGGTCCGGGGAGCTGTTTTTT; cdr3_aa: CASSLRRSGELFF
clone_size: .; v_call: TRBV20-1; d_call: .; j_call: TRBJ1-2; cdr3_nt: TGCAGTGCTAGTTCCGCACCTCTTAACTATGGCTACACCTTC; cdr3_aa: CSASSAPLNYGYTF
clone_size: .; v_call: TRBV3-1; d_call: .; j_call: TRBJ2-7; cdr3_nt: TGTGCCACCAGCCAAGATGTCGGCCTCGGGAACGAGCAGTACTTC; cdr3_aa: CATSQDVGLGNEQYF
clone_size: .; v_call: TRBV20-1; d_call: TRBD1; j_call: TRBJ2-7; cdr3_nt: TGCAGTGCACTATCCGGGACAGGGCTTCACGAGCAGTACTTC; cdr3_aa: CSALSGTGLHEQYF
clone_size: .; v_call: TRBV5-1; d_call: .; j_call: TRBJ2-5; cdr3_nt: TGCGCCAGCAGCGTGTTTCCAGGGTTCGGGAAAGAGACCCAGTACTTC; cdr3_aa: CASSVFPGFGKETQYF
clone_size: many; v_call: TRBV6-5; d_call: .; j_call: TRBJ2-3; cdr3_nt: TGTGCCAGCAGCCAGACAGATACGCAGTATTTT; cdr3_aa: CASSQTDTQYF